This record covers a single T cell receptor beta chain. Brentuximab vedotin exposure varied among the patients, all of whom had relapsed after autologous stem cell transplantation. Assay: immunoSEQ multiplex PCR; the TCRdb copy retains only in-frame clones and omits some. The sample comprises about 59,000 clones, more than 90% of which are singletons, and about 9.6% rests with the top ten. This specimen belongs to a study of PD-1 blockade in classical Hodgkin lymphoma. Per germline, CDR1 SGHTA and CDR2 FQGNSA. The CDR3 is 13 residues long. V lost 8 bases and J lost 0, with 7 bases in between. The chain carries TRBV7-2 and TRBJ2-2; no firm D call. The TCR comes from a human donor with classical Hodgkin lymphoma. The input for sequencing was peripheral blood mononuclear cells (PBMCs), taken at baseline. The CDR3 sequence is CASAAANTGELFF. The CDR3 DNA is TGTGCCAGCGCGGCAGCGAACACCGGGGAGCTGTTTTTT.